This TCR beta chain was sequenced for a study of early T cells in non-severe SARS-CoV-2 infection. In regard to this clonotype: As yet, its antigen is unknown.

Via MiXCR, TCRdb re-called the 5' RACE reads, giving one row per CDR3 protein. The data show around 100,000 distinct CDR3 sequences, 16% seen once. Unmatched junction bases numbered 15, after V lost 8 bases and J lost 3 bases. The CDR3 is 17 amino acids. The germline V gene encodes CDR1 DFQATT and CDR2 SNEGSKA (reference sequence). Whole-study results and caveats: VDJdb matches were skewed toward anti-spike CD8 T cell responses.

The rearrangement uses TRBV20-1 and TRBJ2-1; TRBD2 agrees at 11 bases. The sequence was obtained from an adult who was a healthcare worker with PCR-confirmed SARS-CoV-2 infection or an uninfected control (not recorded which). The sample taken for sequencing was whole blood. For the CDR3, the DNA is TGCAGTACTTCTTCCTCTCTAGCGGGAGGCCACTACAATGAGCAGTTCTTC. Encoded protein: CSTSSSLAGGHYNEQFF.